This TCR beta chain derives from a study of T-cell memory formation after mild COVID-19. Study findings and constraints: Certain responding clones were present in pre-infection memory, suggesting participation of cross-reactive memory.

Constant-segment primers served in 5'RACE that generated TCR alpha and TCR beta cDNA libraries bearing sample barcodes and UMIs. MiXCR, run by TCRdb on the 5' RACE reads, gives a single entry per CDR3 protein. The table lists roughly 180,000 distinct CDR3 sequences, roughly 20% of them singletons. Looked up from germline, CDR1 is SGHRS and CDR2 is YFSETQ. V lost 0 bases and J lost 0, with 7 bases in between. There are 15 residues in the CDR3. This clonotype turned up a few times. Antigen: not known. Sequencing was done on a sample of PBMCs or a T cell subset sorted from them (not recorded which). The genes are TRBV5-1 and TRBJ1-3; D is ambiguous. This receptor was taken from a man aged 18 to 30 who had mild COVID-19 (a few samples of this study predate the infection). Cell type and time point are not known. CDR3 sequence reads: CASSLGAASGNTIYF. The CDR3 bases are TGCGCCAGCAGCTTGGGGGCGGCCTCTGGAAACACCATATATTTT.